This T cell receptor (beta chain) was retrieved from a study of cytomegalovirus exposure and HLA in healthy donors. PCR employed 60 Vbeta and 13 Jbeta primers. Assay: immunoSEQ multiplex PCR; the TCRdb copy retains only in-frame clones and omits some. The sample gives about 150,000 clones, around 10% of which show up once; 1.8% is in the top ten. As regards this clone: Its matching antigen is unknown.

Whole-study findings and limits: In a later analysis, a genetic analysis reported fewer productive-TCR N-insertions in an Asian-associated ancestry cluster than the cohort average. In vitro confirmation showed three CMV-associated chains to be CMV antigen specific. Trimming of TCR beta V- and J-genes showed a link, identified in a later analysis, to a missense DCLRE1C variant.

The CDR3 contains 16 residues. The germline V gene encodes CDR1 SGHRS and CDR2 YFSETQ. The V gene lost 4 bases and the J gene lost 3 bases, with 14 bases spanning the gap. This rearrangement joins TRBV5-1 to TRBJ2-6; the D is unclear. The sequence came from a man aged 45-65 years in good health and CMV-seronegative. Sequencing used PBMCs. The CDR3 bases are TGCGCCAGCAGCGTCCCGGGTAGTGGTGGGGCCAACGTCCTGACTTTC. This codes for CASSVPGSGGANVLTF.